These 10 T cell receptor beta chains were all obtained from the same sample, sequenced in a study of Graves' ophthalmopathy and Graves' hyperthyroidism. CDR3 regions of TCR beta were amplified from RNA transcripts. Amplification began with first-round RT-PCR using HTBI primers, then second-round multiplex PCR was performed. TCRdb re-called the multiplex PCR reads with MiXCR, one entry per CDR3 protein. The repertoire holds about 740,000 distinct CDR3 sequences, with 40% as singletons. Material for sequencing was peripheral blood. All receptors come from an adult man with Graves' ophthalmopathy.

This clonotype was detected only a few times. The CDR3 nucleotides read TGCAGTGCTAGAGTCCTCGAAGACAGGGGTGCTGAAGCTTTCTTT. It is translated as CSARVLEDRGAEAFF. The J gene is TRBJ1-1, the V gene TRBV20-1; the match to TRBD1 covers 8 bases. CDR1 is DFQATT, CDR2 SNEGSKA, per germline (reference sequence). This CDR3 is built from 15 residues. The junction had 10 bases not matched to a gene; V was cut back by 1 base and J by 6 bases.

This clonotype has only a few counts. This chain joins TRBV7-9 and TRBJ1-4; 7 nucleotides line up with TRBD1. This CDR3 has 16 residues. Germline V lookup: CDR1 SEHNR, CDR2 FQNEAQ (reference sequence). Trimming cost V 5 bases and J 3 bases; bases outside gene matches: 9. The CDR3 sequence: CASSGRPQGSNEKLFF. CDR3 bases: TGTGCCAGCAGCGGTCGCCCACAGGGGTCTAATGAAAAACTGTTTTTT.

The chain employs TRBV29-1 and TRBJ2-5; 9 nucleotides align to TRBD2. In germline, CDR1 is SQVTM, CDR2 ANQGSEA. This CDR3 has 15 residues. J lost 4 bases, V lost 2 bases, and 8 bases had no gene match. The DNA for the CDR3 is TGCAGCGTTGAACTGGCACTAGCGGGTCCAGAGACCCAGTACTTC. Translation gives CSVELALAGPETQYF.

The CDR3: CASSLGDLADYSYEQYF. The CDR3 DNA reads as TGTGCCAGCAGTTTAGGAGACCTAGCGGATTACTCCTACGAGCAGTACTTC. The chain uses TRBV2 and TRBJ2-7; 7 bases agree with TRBD2. From germline, CDR1 is SNHLY and CDR2 FYNNEI. The CDR3 length is 17 residues. The V and J ends lost 5 bases and 0 bases, in that order; junction bases with no gene match: 13. The full variable domain, its missing parts supplied by reference TRBV2 and TRBJ2-7, is EPEVTQTPSHQVTQMGQEVILRCVPISNHLYFYWYRQILGQKVEFLVSFYNNEISEKSEIFDDQFSVERPDGSNFTLKIRSTKLEDSAMYFCASSLGDLADYSYEQYFGPGTRLTVT.

This clonotype came up many times. The genes are TRBV6-1 and TRBJ2-7; D remains unclear. The CDR3 consists of 12 residues. The germline gives CDR1 MNHNS, CDR2 SASEGT. The V end lost 3 bases, the J end lost 3 bases, and 6 bases lay between the germline ends. CDR3 loop: CASSDTIYEQYF. The CDR3 region has the DNA TGTGCCAGCAGTGATACCATCTACGAGCAGTACTTC.

The chain uses TRBV10-3 and TRBJ2-5, with D uncertain. CDR1 is ENHRY and CDR2 is SYGVKD in the germline V gene. The CDR3 is made up of 13 amino acids. The germline V and J ends were trimmed by 2 bases and 6 bases, with 10 bases remaining between them. CDR3 DNA sequence: TGTGCCATCAGTGAGATTTCTGGGCAGACCCAGTACTTC. It yields the protein CAISEISGQTQYF.

This clonotype was seen at least ten times. The chain carries TRBV10-1 and TRBJ2-7; TRBD2 aligns across 7 bases. There are 13 residues in the CDR3. Germline values: CDR1 WNHNN, CDR2 SYGVQD (reference sequence). Trimming cost V 4 bases and J 2 bases; bases outside gene matches: 2. For the CDR3, the DNA is TGCGCCAGCAGTGCTGCGGGAGCCTACGAGCAGTACTTC. This gives the protein CASSAAGAYEQYF.

This clonotype has at least ten counts. The chain recombines TRBV20-1 with TRBJ1-2, with 9 bases identical to TRBD1. V was clipped by 3 bases and J by 7 bases; unmatched bases: 3. Germline loops: CDR1 DFQATT, CDR2 SNEGSKA (reference sequence). The CDR3 is 12 amino acids. The CDR3 here is CSASRTGVGYTF. The CDR3 DNA is TGCAGTGCTAGTCGGACAGGGGTTGGCTACACCTTC.

Remarks on this clonotype: A much larger clone lies one base from this, so it may be a read error. The chain couples TRBV19 to TRBJ1-2, with D tentatively TRBD1 (5 bases). This CDR3 has 13 residues. In germline, CDR1 is LNHDA, CDR2 SQIVND (reference sequence). The CDR3 nucleotides read TGTGTCAGTAGTGCCGGGACGGGCTATGGCTACACCTTC. Amino acid sequence: CVSSAGTGYGYTF.

The J gene is TRBJ2-7, the V gene TRBV5-6; D remains unclear. CDR1 and CDR2 from the germline V gene are SGHDT and YYEEEE. The CDR3 is 13 residues long. Trimming stripped 3 bases from V and 3 bases from J, with 10 bases between. CDR3 nucleotides: TGTGCCAGCAGCTCCCAGGCAATCTACGAGCAGTACTTC. Its translation: CASSSQAIYEQYF.